The 17 T cell receptor beta chains below all came from one sample that was sequenced in a study of shared clonotypes between healthy human individuals. Clones were read by immunoSEQ multiplex PCR, and TCRdb kept only the in-frame ones, dropping some. The sample shows some 1 million clones, 60% to 80% of them seen only once. The specimen was memory CD4+ T cells sorted from blood. Regarding subset: CD45RA-negative fraction. The receptors were sampled from a man aged 18 to 30 in good health.

The chain couples TRBV30 to TRBJ1-4; the D gene is possibly TRBD1 (5 bases). The CDR3 totals 15 residues. V shed 4 bases and J shed 2 bases, with 14 bases lying between them. In germline, CDR1 is GTSNPN, CDR2 SVGIG (reference sequence). CDR3 in DNA: TGTGCCTGGACCCGAGGCTCAGGGACTAATGAAAAACTGTTTTTT. Translating it yields CAWTRGSGTNEKLFF. The complete variable domain, with remaining parts taken from reference TRBV30 and TRBJ1-4, reads SQTIHQWPATLVQPVGSPLSLECTVEGTSNPNLYWYRQAAGRGLQLLFYSVGIGQISSEVPQNLSASRPQDRQFILSSKKLLLSDSGFYLCAWTRGSGTNEKLFFGSGTQLSVL.

The rearrangement links TRBV5-1 to TRBJ2-7, with D perhaps given as TRBD1 or TRBD2 (5 bases each). From germline, CDR1 is SGHRS and CDR2 YFSETQ. V was pared by 4 bases and J by 2 bases, with 10 bases between. The CDR3 length is 13 residues. CDR3 residues: CASSPRGTYEQYF. CDR3 DNA: TGCGCCAGCAGCCCGAGGGGCACCTACGAGCAGTACTTC.

This chain connects TRBV9 to TRBJ1-2; no clear D gene. The CDR3 runs to 11 residues. With 4 bases removed from V and 7 bases from J, the gap between germline ends came to 8 bases. CDR1 and CDR2 from the germline V gene are SGDLS and YYNGEE. The CDR3 here is CASSTLRGYTF. CDR3 DNA sequence: TGTGCCAGCAGCACCCTCCGTGGCTACACCTTC.

This clone has only a few counts. The chain recombines TRBV10-3 with TRBJ1-2; no clear D. CDR1 ENHRY and CDR2 SYGVKD come from the germline V gene. The V end lost 3 bases, the J end lost 8 bases, and 10 bases lay between the germline ends. This CDR3 comprises 12 residues. This CDR3 reads CAISDRIYGYTF. CDR3 nucleotides: TGTGCCATCAGTGACCGGATCTACGGCTACACCTTC.

Notes on this clone: Other DNA sequences in the same sample also yield this CDR3. The V and J genes are TRBV2 and TRBJ1-2, with D possibly being TRBD1 (6 bases). The CDR3 is 13 residues long. Per the germline V gene, CDR1 is SNHLY and CDR2 is FYNNEI. V shed 6 bases and J shed 2 bases, with 10 bases lying between them. In nucleotides, the CDR3 is TGTGCCAGCAGCCTTCAGGGGAACTATGGCTACACCTTC. Residues: CASSLQGNYGYTF. Drawing the rest from reference TRBV2 and TRBJ1-2, the complete variable domain is EPEVTQTPSHQVTQMGQEVILRCVPISNHLYFYWYRQILGQKVEFLVSFYNNEISEKSEIFDDQFSVERPDGSNFTLKIRSTKLEDSAMYFCASSLQGNYGYTFGSGTRLTVV.

Turning to this clone: A read error may account for a junction end that differs from germline. The CDR3 nucleotides read TGTGCTAGCAGCTTAGCGGCCGGGCCTGGCTACGAGCAGTACTTC. Encoded protein: CASSLAAGPGYEQYF. The chain recombines TRBV7-7 with TRBJ2-7; the D gene is possibly TRBD2 (6 bases). CDR1 and CDR2 from the germline V gene are SSHAT and FNYEAQ (reference sequence). CDR3 length equals 15 residues.

In this sample, this clone turned up a few times. The chain joins TRBV7-2 to TRBJ2-4, with TRBD1 as a possible D gene (6 bases). CDR1 and CDR2 (germline): SGHTA, FQGNSA. The CDR3 extends over 15 amino acids. Trimming cost V 3 bases and J 8 bases, with 17 bases left between them. CDR3 bases: TGTGCCAGCAGCTTTACCCAGGGGTCTTGGGACATTCAGTACTTC. This sequence encodes CASSFTQGSWDIQYF.

This chain connects TRBV4-2 to TRBJ2-3; D gene unclear. The V end lost 1 base, the J end lost 3 bases, and 8 bases lay between the germline ends. The CDR3 has 14 residues. The germline V gene has CDR1 LGHNA and CDR2 YNFKEQ. As DNA, the CDR3 is TGTGCCAGCAGCCAAGGTCTAGAGACAGATACGCAGTATTTT. Its protein product is CASSQGLETDTQYF.

V usage is TRBV7-2 and J usage is TRBJ2-7, with 14 positions matching TRBD2. The CDR3 has 17 residues. Germline loops: CDR1 SGHTA, CDR2 FQGNSA. J was trimmed by 7 bases and V by 5 bases; bases with no gene match: 13. This CDR3 is CASSLGTSGRGRFEQYF. In nucleotides, the CDR3 is TGTGCCAGCAGCCTGGGGACTAGCGGGAGAGGTCGTTTTGAGCAGTACTTC. Full variable domain (outside the CDR3, taken from reference TRBV7-2 and TRBJ2-7): GAGVSQSPSNKVTEKGKDVELRCDPISGHTALYWYRQSLGQGLEFLIYFQGNSAPDKSGLPSDRFSAERTGGSVSTLTIQRTQQEDSAVYLCASSLGTSGRGRFEQYFGPGTRLTVT.

For this clone: At one end the junction does not follow the germline gene, possibly because of a read error. The sample holds other DNA sequences that translate to the same CDR3. V is TRBV7-9 and J is TRBJ2-3; 15 bases fit TRBD2. This CDR3 contains 17 residues. CDR1 and CDR2 (germline): SEHNR, FQNEAQ (reference sequence). CDR3 amino acids: CASSLGLAGGPADTQYF. The CDR3, as DNA: TGTGCCAGCAGTTTAGGACTAGCGGGAGGGCCGGCAGATACGCAGTATTTT.

In regard to this clone: Different DNA sequences within this sample yield the same CDR3. This rearrangement joins TRBV5-1 to TRBJ1-5; D gene ambiguous. The germline V and J ends were trimmed by 0 bases and 3 bases, with 10 bases remaining between them. The CDR3 is 15 amino acids. Germline V gene sequence: CDR1 SGHRS, CDR2 YFSETQ. The chain's CDR3 is CASSLEGSANQPQHF. The CDR3 DNA follows: TGCGCCAGCAGCTTGGAGGGCAGCGCCAATCAGCCCCAGCATTTT.

A note on this clone: The same CDR3 is also encoded by other DNA sequences in this sample. This CDR3 reads CASSPGTGSYNEQFF. In DNA, the CDR3 is TGTGCCAGCTCACCAGGGACAGGGTCCTACAATGAGCAGTTCTTC. This chain links TRBV18 with TRBJ2-1; 9 bases align to TRBD1. Per germline, CDR1 KGHSH and CDR2 LQKENI. This CDR3 comprises 15 residues. Trimming took 2 bases from V and 1 from J; bases not matched to a gene: 0. Filled out from reference TRBV18 and TRBJ2-1, the complete variable domain reads NAGVMQNPRHLVRRRGQEARLRCSPMKGHSHVYWYRQLPEEGLKFMVYLQKENIIDESGMPKERFSAEFPKEGPSILRIQQVVRGDSAAYFCASSPGTGSYNEQFFGPGTRLTVL.

This chain uses TRBV9 with TRBJ2-5; 7 bases line up with TRBD1. The trim removed 0 bases at V and 5 bases at J, leaving 7 bases unmatched. Germline CDR1 is SGDLS and CDR2 is YYNGEE. The CDR3 runs 15 residues. The DNA for the CDR3 is TGTGCCAGCAGCGTAGATGAGGGGGCAAGGGAGACCCAGTACTTC. Amino acid sequence: CASSVDEGARETQYF.

This chain joins TRBV6-5 and TRBJ1-2; D gene uncertain. The CDR3 loop spans 12 amino acids. V lost 8 bases, J lost 4 bases, and 11 bases lay in between. Germline-derived CDR1 and CDR2 are MNHEY and SVGAGI. Here the CDR3 reads CASATGVYGYTF. The CDR3, as DNA: TGTGCCAGCGCGACTGGAGTCTATGGCTACACCTTC.

This rearrangement joins TRBV5-8 to TRBJ2-3; D ambiguous. The germline V gene encodes CDR1 SGHTS and CDR2 YDEGEE. V was trimmed by 2 bases and J by 2 bases, leaving 6 bases between them. The CDR3 is 13 residues long. In DNA, the CDR3 is TGTGCCAGCAGCTTTTTTACCACAGATACGCAGTATTTT. As protein: CASSFFTTDTQYF.

CDR3 nucleotides: TGTGCCAGCAGTAGAGGAGGGTTAGGGACCGGGGAGCTGTTTTTT. This translates into CASSRGGLGTGELFF. The chain has TRBV6-5 and TRBJ2-2; maybe TRBD2 (6 bases). Trimming stripped 5 bases from V and 5 bases from J, with 15 bases between. The germline V gene encodes CDR1 MNHEY and CDR2 SVGAGI. This CDR3 is built from 15 residues.

The V call is TRBV11-2, the J call TRBJ1-2, with 12 bases lining up with TRBD1. After removal of 2 bases from V and 3 bases from J, the junction contained 13 bases not matched to a gene. The CDR3 sequence is 19 residues long. Germline-derived CDR1 and CDR2 are SGHAT and FQNNGV. The CDR3: CASSLTPGQGAGRHYGYTF. The CDR3 DNA sequence: TGTGCCAGCAGCTTAACCCCGGGACAGGGGGCTGGACGACACTATGGCTACACCTTC.